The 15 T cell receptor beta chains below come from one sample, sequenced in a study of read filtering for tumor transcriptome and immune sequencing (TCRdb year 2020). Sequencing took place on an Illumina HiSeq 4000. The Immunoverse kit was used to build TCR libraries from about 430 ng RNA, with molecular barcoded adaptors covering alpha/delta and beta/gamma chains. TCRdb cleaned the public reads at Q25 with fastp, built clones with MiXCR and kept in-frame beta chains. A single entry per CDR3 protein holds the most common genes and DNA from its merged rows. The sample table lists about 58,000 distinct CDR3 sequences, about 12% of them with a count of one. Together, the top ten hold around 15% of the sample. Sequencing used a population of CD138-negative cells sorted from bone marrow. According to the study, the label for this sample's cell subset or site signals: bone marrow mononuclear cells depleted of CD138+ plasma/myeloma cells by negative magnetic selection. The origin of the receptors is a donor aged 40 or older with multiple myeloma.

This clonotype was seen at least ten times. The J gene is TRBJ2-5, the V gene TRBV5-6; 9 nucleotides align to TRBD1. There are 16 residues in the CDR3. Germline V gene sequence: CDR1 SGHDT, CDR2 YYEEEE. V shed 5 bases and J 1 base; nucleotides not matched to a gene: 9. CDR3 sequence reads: CASSMTGTGFQETQYF. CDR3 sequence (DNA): TGTGCCAGCAGTATGACCGGGACAGGGTTCCAAGAGACCCAGTACTTC.

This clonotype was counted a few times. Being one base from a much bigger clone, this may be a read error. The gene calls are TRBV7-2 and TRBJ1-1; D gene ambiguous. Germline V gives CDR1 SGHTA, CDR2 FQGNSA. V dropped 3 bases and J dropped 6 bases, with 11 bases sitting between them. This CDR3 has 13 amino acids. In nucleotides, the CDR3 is TGTGCCAGCAGCTTTAGCCGTAACGCTGAAGCTTTCTTT. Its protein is CASSFSRNAEAFF.

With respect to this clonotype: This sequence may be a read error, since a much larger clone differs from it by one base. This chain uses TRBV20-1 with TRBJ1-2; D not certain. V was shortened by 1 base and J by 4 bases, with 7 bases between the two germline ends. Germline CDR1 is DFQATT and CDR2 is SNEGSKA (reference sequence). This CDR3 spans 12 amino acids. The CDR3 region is CSARGLRYGYTF. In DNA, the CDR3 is TGCAGTGCTAGAGGTTTACGCTATGGCTACACCTTC.

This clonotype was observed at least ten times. The CDR3 reads CASSLTENQPQHF. The CDR3 DNA follows: TGCGCCAGCAGCTTGACGGAAAATCAGCCCCAGCATTTT. V is TRBV5-1 and J is TRBJ1-5; D not resolved. Germline-derived CDR1 and CDR2 are SGHRS and YFSETQ. Trimming shortened V by 1 base and J by 4 bases, and 6 bases separated the two germline ends. The CDR3 consists of 13 residues.

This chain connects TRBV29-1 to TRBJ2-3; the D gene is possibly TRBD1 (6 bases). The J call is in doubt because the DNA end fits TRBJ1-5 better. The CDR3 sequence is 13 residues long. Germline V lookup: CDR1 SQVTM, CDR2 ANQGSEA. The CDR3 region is CSVVGGGTDTQHF. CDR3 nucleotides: TGCAGCGTTGTGGGGGGCGGCACAGATACGCAGCATTTT.

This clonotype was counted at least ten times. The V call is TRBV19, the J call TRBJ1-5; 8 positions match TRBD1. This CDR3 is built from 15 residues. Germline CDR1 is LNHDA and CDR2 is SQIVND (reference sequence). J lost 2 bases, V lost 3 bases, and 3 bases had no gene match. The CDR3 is CASSISTGGNQPQHF. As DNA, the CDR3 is TGTGCCAGTAGTATCTCGACAGGGGGCAATCAGCCCCAGCATTTT.

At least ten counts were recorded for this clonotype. The CDR3 DNA reads TGTGCCAGCTCACCAGTGACAGCAAACCATGAGCAGTTCTTC. It translates to CASSPVTANHEQFF. The rearrangement uses TRBV18 and TRBJ2-1; the D gene is possibly TRBD1 (5 bases). Germline assignment: CDR1 KGHSH and CDR2 LQKENI. The CDR3 is made up of 14 amino acids. V dropped 2 bases and J dropped 8 bases, with 13 bases sitting between them.

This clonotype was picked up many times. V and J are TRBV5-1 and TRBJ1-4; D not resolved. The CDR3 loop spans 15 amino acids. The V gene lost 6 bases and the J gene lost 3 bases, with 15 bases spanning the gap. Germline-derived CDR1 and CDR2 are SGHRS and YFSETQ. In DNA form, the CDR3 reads TGCGCCAGCAAGGTGCAGCCGGGAGCTAATGAAAAACTGTTTTTT. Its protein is CASKVQPGANEKLFF.

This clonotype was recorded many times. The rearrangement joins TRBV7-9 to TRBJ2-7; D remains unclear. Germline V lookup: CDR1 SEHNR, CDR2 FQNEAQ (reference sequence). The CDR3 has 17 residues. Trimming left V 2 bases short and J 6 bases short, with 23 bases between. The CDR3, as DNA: TGTGCCAGCAGCTTAAGCCCCGGGTCAGCTTGGTCCGGCGAGCAGTACTTC. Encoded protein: CASSLSPGSAWSGEQYF.

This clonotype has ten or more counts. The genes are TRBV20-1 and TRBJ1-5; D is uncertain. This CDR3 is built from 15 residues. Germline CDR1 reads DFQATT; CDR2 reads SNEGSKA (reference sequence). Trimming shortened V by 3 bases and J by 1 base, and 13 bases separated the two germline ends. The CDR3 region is CSASLGSGSNQPQHF. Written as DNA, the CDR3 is TGCAGTGCTAGTTTGGGGTCAGGAAGCAATCAGCCCCAGCATTTT.

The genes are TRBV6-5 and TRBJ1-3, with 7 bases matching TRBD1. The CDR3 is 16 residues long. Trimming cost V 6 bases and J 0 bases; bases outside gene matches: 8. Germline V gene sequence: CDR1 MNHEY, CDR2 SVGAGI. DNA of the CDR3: TGTGCCAGCAGAAGAAGACAGGGAAGCTCTGGAAACACCATATATTTT. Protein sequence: CASRRRQGSSGNTIYF.

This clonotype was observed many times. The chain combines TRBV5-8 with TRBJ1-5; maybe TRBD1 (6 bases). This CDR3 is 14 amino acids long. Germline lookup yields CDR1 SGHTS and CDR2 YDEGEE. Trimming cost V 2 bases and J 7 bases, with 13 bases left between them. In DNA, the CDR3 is TGTGCCAGCAGCTTTTATTGGGGACACCAGCCCCAGCATTTT. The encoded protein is CASSFYWGHQPQHF.

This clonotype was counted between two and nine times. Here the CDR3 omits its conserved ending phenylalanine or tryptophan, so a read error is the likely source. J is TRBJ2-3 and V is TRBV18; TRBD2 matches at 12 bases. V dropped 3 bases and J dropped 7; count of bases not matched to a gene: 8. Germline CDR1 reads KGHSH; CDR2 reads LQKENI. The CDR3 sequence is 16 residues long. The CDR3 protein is CASSPRLAGGRYTQYC. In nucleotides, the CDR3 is TGTGCCAGCTCACCGCGTCTAGCGGGGGGGCGCTATACGCAGTATTGT.

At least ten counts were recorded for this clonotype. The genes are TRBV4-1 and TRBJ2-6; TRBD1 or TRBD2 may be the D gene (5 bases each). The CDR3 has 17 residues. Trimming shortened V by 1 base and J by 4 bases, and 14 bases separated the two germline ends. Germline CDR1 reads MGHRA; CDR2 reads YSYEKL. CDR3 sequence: CASSQGGSLGGANVLTF. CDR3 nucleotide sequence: TGCGCCAGCAGCCAAGGGGGGTCCCTAGGGGGGGCCAACGTCCTGACTTTC.

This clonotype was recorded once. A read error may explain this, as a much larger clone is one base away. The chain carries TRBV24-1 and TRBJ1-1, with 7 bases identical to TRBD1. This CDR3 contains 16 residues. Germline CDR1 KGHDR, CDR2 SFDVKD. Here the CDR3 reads CAASDSRTGWNTEAFF. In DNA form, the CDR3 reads TGTGCCGCCAGTGATTCAAGGACAGGCTGGAACACTGAAGCTTTCTTT.